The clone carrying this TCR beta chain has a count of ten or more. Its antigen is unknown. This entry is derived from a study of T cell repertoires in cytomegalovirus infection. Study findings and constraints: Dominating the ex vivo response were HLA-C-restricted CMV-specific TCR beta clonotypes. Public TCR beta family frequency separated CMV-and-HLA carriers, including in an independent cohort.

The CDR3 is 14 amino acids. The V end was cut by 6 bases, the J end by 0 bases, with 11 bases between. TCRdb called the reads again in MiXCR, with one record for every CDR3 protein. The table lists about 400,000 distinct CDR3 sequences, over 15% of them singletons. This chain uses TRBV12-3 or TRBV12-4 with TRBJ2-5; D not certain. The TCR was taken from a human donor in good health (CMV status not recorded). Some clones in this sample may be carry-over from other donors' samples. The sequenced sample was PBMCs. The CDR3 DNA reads TGTGCCAGCAGCCTCGGACCGTACCAAGAGACCCAGTACTTC. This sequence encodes CASSLGPYQETQYF.